The 30 T cell receptor beta chains below all came from one sample that was sequenced in a study of shared clonotypes between healthy human individuals. This table comes from immunoSEQ multiplex PCR, and its TCRdb copy is limited to in-frame clones, with some not included. Of around 2.3 million clones in the sample, almost 96% were seen once. The specimen sequenced was naive CD4+ T cells sorted from blood. Subset described: CD45RA+ positively selected. The receptors come from a man between 18 and 35 years old in good health.

A word on this clone: Other DNA sequences in the same sample also yield this CDR3. J is TRBJ2-2 and V is TRBV10-2; D gene ambiguous. This CDR3 is 13 amino acids long. In germline, CDR1 is WSHSY, CDR2 SAAADI. V shed 3 bases and J shed 4 bases, with 6 bases lying between them. The CDR3, as DNA: TGCGCCAGCAGTGAAATGGTCACCGGGGAGCTGTTTTTT. It encodes CASSEMVTGELFF.

This clone was recorded once. V is TRBV19 and J is TRBJ2-5; TRBD1 might be the D (6 bases). Germline V gene lookup returns CDR1 LNHDA and CDR2 SQIVND (reference sequence). CDR3 length: 13 amino acids. Trimming took 6 bases from V and 4 from J, leaving 12 bases between them. The CDR3 DNA reads TGTGCCAGTAGGTTACAGGGTGCAGAGACCCAGTACTTC. Protein: CASRLQGAETQYF.

Worth noting for this clone: Other DNA sequences in this specimen translate into the identical CDR3. This rearrangement joins TRBV11-2 to TRBJ1-1; D gene ambiguous. Trimming shortened V by 5 bases and J by 4 bases, and 8 bases separated the two germline ends. Germline loops: CDR1 SGHAT, CDR2 FQNNGV. The CDR3 length is 12 residues. The chain's CDR3 is CASSLLGTEAFF. The CDR3, as DNA: TGTGCCAGCAGCCTCTTGGGCACTGAAGCTTTCTTT.

The V gene is TRBV18, the J gene TRBJ2-7, with D possibly being TRBD2 (5 bases). Germline V CDR1 and CDR2: KGHSH, LQKENI. The CDR3 totals 13 residues. The germline V and J ends were trimmed by 6 bases and 9 bases, with 18 bases remaining between them. In nucleotides, the CDR3 is TGTGCCAGCTCTGGGTTTGAGGAGGTGGGGCAGTACTTC. This sequence encodes CASSGFEEVGQYF.

The genes are TRBV5-1 and TRBJ2-1; tentatively, D is TRBD2 (6 bases). The CDR3 length is 15 residues. V shed 3 bases and J shed 4 bases, with 14 bases lying between them. The germline gives CDR1 SGHRS, CDR2 YFSETQ. Here the CDR3 reads CASSSNGGIYNEQFF. CDR3 bases: TGCGCCAGCAGCTCCAATGGGGGGATATACAATGAGCAGTTCTTC.

The chain joins TRBV21-1 to TRBJ2-7; TRBD2, as called in the table, went unchecked against the DNA. TRBV21-1 constitutes a pseudogene. The CDR3 is made up of 16 amino acids. CDR3 coding DNA: TGTGCCAGCAAGTATTCCGGGACTAGCAGTTCCTACGAGCAGTACTTC. Encoded protein: CASKYSGTSSSYEQYF.

The chain uses TRBV5-4 and TRBJ2-7, with 11 bases identical to TRBD1. Trimming took 2 bases from V and 7 from J; bases not matched to a gene: 14. The CDR3 covers 17 residues. Germline CDR1 SGHNT, CDR2 YYREEE (reference sequence). CDR3 amino acids: CASSFRAPGQGAREQYF. CDR3 bases: TGTGCCAGCAGCTTTAGAGCCCCCGGACAGGGGGCGCGGGAGCAGTACTTC.

This chain joins TRBV5-1 and TRBJ1-1, with D hard to call. The CDR3 has 15 residues. In germline, CDR1 is SGHRS, CDR2 YFSETQ. The V and J ends lost 0 bases and 5 bases respectively, with 14 bases between them. The CDR3 region has the DNA TGCGCCAGCAGCTTGGGCTTTGGAGGAAAGACTGAAGCTTTCTTT. This codes for CASSLGFGGKTEAFF.

The rearrangement links TRBV7-9 to TRBJ2-5; 7 positions match TRBD1. CDR1 and CDR2 from the germline V gene are SEHNR and FQNEAQ (reference sequence). V lost 5 bases and J lost 3; bases outside the gene matches: 12. This CDR3 is 16 amino acids long. CDR3 nucleotides: TGTGCCAGCAGCCCCTCGGGCAGGGGGTTTGAAGAGACCCAGTACTTC. The encoded protein is CASSPSGRGFEETQYF. The whole variable domain, filled in from reference TRBV7-9 and TRBJ2-5, reads DTGVSQNPRHKITKRGQNVTFRCDPISEHNRLYWYRQTLGQGPEFLTYFQNEAQLEKSRLLSDRFSAERPKGSFSTLEIQRTEQGDSAMYLCASSPSGRGFEETQYFGPGTRLLVL.

CDR3 amino acids: CASSIGQGPAGELFF. CDR3 nucleotides: TGCGCCAGCAGCATCGGACAGGGGCCTGCCGGGGAGCTGTTTTTT. The chain uses TRBV5-1 and TRBJ2-2, with 9 bases lining up with TRBD1. Germline lookup yields CDR1 SGHRS and CDR2 YFSETQ. CDR3 size: 15 residues. V shed 4 bases, J shed 6 bases, and the junction held 7 bases outside the gene matches. Variable domain in full (rest from reference TRBV5-1 and TRBJ2-2): KAGVTQTPRYLIKTRGQQVTLSCSPISGHRSVSWYQQTPGQGLQFLFEYFSETQRNKGNFPGRFSGRQFSNSRSEMNVSTLELGDSALYLCASSIGQGPAGELFFGEGSRLTVL.

With respect to this clone: Distinct nucleotide sequences in the sample also encode this CDR3. The rearrangement joins TRBV11-2 to TRBJ1-3, with D hard to call. Germline V gene data show CDR1 as SGHAT and CDR2 as FQNNGV. V lost 1 base and J lost 0, with 7 bases in between. CDR3 length: 15 residues. CDR3 DNA sequence: TGTGCCAGCAGCTTAGGCGGACGCTCTGGAAACACCATATATTTT. Translation gives CASSLGGRSGNTIYF.

V is TRBV7-8 and J is TRBJ1-6; no clear D gene. V lost 1 base and J 3 bases, leaving 10 bases between the germline ends. The CDR3 runs 16 residues. CDR1 and CDR2 from the germline V gene are SGHVS and FQNEAQ. CDR3 sequence reads: CASSLVYADYNSPLHF. CDR3 DNA: TGTGCCAGCAGCTTAGTCTACGCAGACTATAATTCACCCCTCCACTTT.

The rearrangement joins TRBV6-5 to TRBJ2-1; TRBD2 aligns across 14 bases. In germline, CDR1 is MNHEY, CDR2 SVGAGI. The J segment lost 6 bases and the V segment lost 6 bases, leaving 4 bases of the junction unmatched. CDR3 length: 15 residues. The CDR3 spells CASSQTSGRGNEQFF. CDR3 nucleotides: TGTGCCAGCAGCCAGACTAGCGGGAGGGGCAATGAGCAGTTCTTC.

The chain recombines TRBV7-2 with TRBJ2-7; 9 bases match TRBD1. In germline, CDR1 is SGHTA, CDR2 FQGNSA. Trimming at V came to 5 bases and at J to 3 bases, leaving 5 bases not matched to a gene. The length of the CDR3 is 14 residues. The CDR3 here is CASSMDRGRYEQYF. CDR3 DNA sequence: TGTGCCAGCAGCATGGACAGGGGCCGCTACGAGCAGTACTTC.

The CDR3: CASSLAGRKNLYEQYF. CDR3 in DNA: TGTGCCAGCAGTTTAGCGGGGAGAAAAAACCTCTACGAGCAGTACTTC. The gene calls are TRBV28 and TRBJ2-7; weak D call: TRBD2 (6 bases). This CDR3 comprises 16 residues. Germline CDR1 reads MDHEN; CDR2 reads SYDVKM. V dropped 2 bases and J dropped 3 bases, with 17 bases sitting between them. Full variable domain (rest looked up from reference TRBV28 and TRBJ2-7): DVKVTQSSRYLVKRTGEKVFLECVQDMDHENMFWYRQDPGLGLRLIYFSYDVKMKEKGDIPEGYSVSREKKERFSLILESASTNQTSMYLCASSLAGRKNLYEQYFGPGTRLTVT.

V and J are TRBV19 and TRBJ1-5; a weak D match, TRBD1 (5 bases). Germline V gene lookup returns CDR1 LNHDA and CDR2 SQIVND (reference sequence). This CDR3 region has 16 residues. The ends were cut back, 3 bases at V and 5 bases at J, with 17 bases in the middle. The CDR3 bases are TGTGCCAGTAGTATCGGGGGAGCCCGCGACTATCAGCCCCAGCATTTT. Its translation: CASSIGGARDYQPQHF.

The chain is built from TRBV19 and TRBJ1-2, with D perhaps matching TRBD1 (5 bases). Trimming removed 0 bases from V and 4 bases from J, with 12 bases in between. The CDR3 totals 15 residues. CDR1 is LNHDA, CDR2 SQIVND, per germline (reference sequence). CDR3 sequence (DNA): TGTGCCAGTAGTATAGATAGCGGGGGACCCTATGGCTACACCTTC. Amino acids: CASSIDSGGPYGYTF.

The chain has TRBV4-3 and TRBJ2-5, with 9 bases aligning to TRBD1. Unmatched junction bases numbered 19, after V lost 2 bases and J lost 0 bases. Germline CDR1 is LGHNA and CDR2 is YSLEER. CDR3 length equals 21 residues. The CDR3 spells CASSQQLKGQGQLAYQETQYF. The CDR3, as DNA: TGCGCCAGCAGCCAACAATTGAAGGGACAGGGCCAACTAGCGTACCAAGAGACCCAGTACTTC.

The chain couples TRBV30 to TRBJ2-3, with TRBD2 matching over 15 bases. J lost 6 bases, V lost 2 bases, and 6 bases had no gene match. The CDR3 length is 16 residues. Germline CDR1 is GTSNPN and CDR2 is SVGIG (reference sequence). CDR3 DNA sequence: TGTGCCTGGAGTCACGGACTAGCGGGGGGGCTTGATACGCAGTATTTT. Amino acid sequence: CAWSHGLAGGLDTQYF.

This clone was observed once. The chain uses TRBV28 and TRBJ1-1; D remains unclear. V dropped 1 base and J dropped 4 bases, with 16 bases sitting between them. The CDR3 covers 16 residues. Germline CDR1 reads MDHEN; CDR2 reads SYDVKM. CDR3 protein: CASSLFLVKDGTEAFF. The CDR3 coding sequence is TGTGCCAGCAGTTTATTTTTAGTCAAGGACGGCACTGAAGCTTTCTTT.

This chain links TRBV6-5 with TRBJ1-2; tentative D call: TRBD1 (6 bases). The V gene's germline CDR1 is MNHEY and CDR2 SVGAGI. V was clipped by 7 bases and J by 0 bases, with 15 bases between them. The length of the CDR3 is 15 residues. The CDR3 spells CASIGTGRANYGYTF. CDR3 DNA sequence: TGTGCCAGCATAGGTACAGGGCGAGCTAACTATGGCTACACCTTC.

Only one count was recorded for this clone. The rearrangement joins TRBV6-1 to TRBJ1-1; 7 nucleotides line up with TRBD1. The CDR3 contains 15 residues. V lost 5 bases, J lost 1 base, and 7 bases stayed unmatched. In germline, CDR1 is MNHNS, CDR2 SASEGT. CDR3 bases: TGTGCCAGCAGTCTGACAGGGATAGGGAACACTGAAGCTTTCTTT. Translating gives CASSLTGIGNTEAFF.

The chain carries TRBV15 and TRBJ2-7, with TRBD2 identical over 7 bases. The CDR3 spans 14 residues. Germline assignment: CDR1 LNHNV and CDR2 YYDKDF (reference sequence). V lost 3 bases to trimming and J lost 2 bases; unmatched junction nucleotides: 4. This CDR3 reads CATSSLGGTYEQYF. The CDR3 nucleotides read TGTGCCACCAGCAGTTTGGGGGGGACCTACGAGCAGTACTTC.

The chain is built from TRBV7-6 and TRBJ2-2; 7 nucleotides align to TRBD1. The junction had 4 bases not matched to a gene; V was cut back by 6 bases and J by 0 bases. CDR1 is SGHVS and CDR2 is FNYEAQ in the germline V gene. This CDR3 is 15 amino acids long. For the CDR3, the DNA is TGTGCCAGCAGGCTGGGACAGCCGAACACCGGGGAGCTGTTTTTT. Residues: CASRLGQPNTGELFF.

The rearrangement uses TRBV5-5 and TRBJ2-7, with D perhaps TRBD1 or TRBD2 (5 bases each). The CDR3 extends over 15 amino acids. V lost 3 bases and J 4 bases, leaving 17 bases between the germline ends. Germline V gene lookup returns CDR1 SGHKS and CDR2 YYEKEE (reference sequence). The CDR3 DNA sequence: TGTGCCAGCAGCTCAGGGCCGGGACCGTCGTACGAGCAGTACTTC. Protein product: CASSSGPGPSYEQYF.

The chain joins TRBV20-1 to TRBJ1-1; D not resolved. Germline V gene sequence: CDR1 DFQATT, CDR2 SNEGSKA (reference sequence). The germline V and J ends were trimmed by 3 bases and 4 bases, with 6 bases remaining between them. The CDR3 extends over 11 amino acids. The CDR3 here is CSASPVTEAFF. The DNA of the CDR3 is TGCAGTGCTAGTCCGGTCACTGAAGCTTTCTTT.

This sequence joins TRBV30 and TRBJ2-6; no reliable D call. This CDR3 has 15 residues. V lost 1 base and J lost 0, with 7 bases in between. In germline, CDR1 is GTSNPN, CDR2 SVGIG (reference sequence). The CDR3 nucleotides are TGTGCCTGGAGTGGTGGGCCCTCTGGGGCCAACGTCCTGACTTTC. It translates to CAWSGGPSGANVLTF. Together with reference TRBV30 and TRBJ2-6, the CDR3 gives the full variable domain: SQTIHQWPATLVQPVGSPLSLECTVEGTSNPNLYWYRQAAGRGLQLLFYSVGIGQISSEVPQNLSASRPQDRQFILSSKKLLLSDSGFYLCAWSGGPSGANVLTFGAGSRLTVL.

The V gene is TRBV11-2, the J gene TRBJ1-1; weak D call: TRBD1 (5 bases). Germline V gene sequence: CDR1 SGHAT, CDR2 FQNNGV. Trimming stripped 5 bases from V and 5 bases from J, with 12 bases between. The CDR3 contains 13 residues. The chain's CDR3 is CASSPQGQTEAFF. The CDR3 DNA is TGTGCCAGCAGCCCCCAAGGACAAACTGAAGCTTTCTTT.

This rearrangement joins TRBV7-3 to TRBJ1-6; D not certain. Deletions cut 1 base from V and 5 bases from J, with 9 bases between. The CDR3 extends over 15 amino acids. The germline CDR1 and CDR2 sequences are SGHTA and FQGTGA. The CDR3 here is CASSLRGQDNSPLHF. CDR3 nucleotide sequence: TGTGCCAGCAGCTTAAGAGGTCAGGATAATTCACCCCTCCACTTT. Full variable domain (remainder filled in from reference TRBV7-3 and TRBJ1-6): GAGVSQTPSNKVTEKGKYVELRCDPISGHTALYWYRQSLGQGPEFLIYFQGTGAADDSGLPNDRFFAVRPEGSVSTLKIQRTERGDSAVYLCASSLRGQDNSPLHFGNGTRLTVT.

This clone was recorded once. Additional DNA sequences in this sample encode the identical CDR3. The chain employs TRBV2 and TRBJ1-1; a weak D match, TRBD1 (6 bases). V dropped 7 bases and J dropped 2 bases, with 11 bases sitting between them. This CDR3 region has 13 residues. Per germline, CDR1 SNHLY and CDR2 FYNNEI. The chain's CDR3 is CASTGTLNTEAFF. The CDR3 nucleotides are TGTGCCAGCACCGGGACACTAAACACTGAAGCTTTCTTT.